Below, 31 T cell receptor beta chains from the same sample are listed, as sequenced in a study of OX40 agonist ivuxolimab in advanced cancers. Generated by immunoSEQ multiplex PCR, the TCRdb table keeps only in-frame clones and is missing some. Of tens of thousands of clones listed, about nine tenths are singletons. Sample: CD4+ or CD8+ T cells sorted from blood, taken in a trial of the OX40 agonist ivuxolimab. The receptor set was obtained from an adult with an advanced solid tumor such as melanoma, head and neck, liver or kidney cancer.

The chain combines TRBV9 with TRBJ1-3; TRBD1 might be the D (6 bases). V was pared by 5 bases and J by 0 bases, with 12 bases between. Per the germline V gene, CDR1 is SGDLS and CDR2 is YYNGEE. There are 15 residues in the CDR3. In nucleotides, the CDR3 is TGTGCCAGCAGTGGGACACGCTACTCTGGAAACACCATATATTTT. The encoded protein is CASSGTRYSGNTIYF. The full variable domain, rest sourced from reference TRBV9 and TRBJ1-3, is DSGVTQTPKHLITATGQRVTLRCSPRSGDLSVYWYQQSLDQGLQFLIQYYNGEERAKGNILERFSAQQFPDLHSELNLSSLELGDSALYFCASSGTRYSGNTIYFGEGSWLTVV.

V gene TRBV30 combines with J gene TRBJ1-6; D is uncertain. The V gene lost 6 bases and the J gene lost 0 bases, with 15 bases spanning the gap. The CDR3 is 16 residues long. Looked up from germline, CDR1 is GTSNPN and CDR2 is SVGIG (reference sequence). The CDR3 here is CACHWEVSSYNSPLHF. CDR3 nucleotide sequence: TGTGCCTGCCACTGGGAAGTAAGCTCCTATAATTCACCCCTCCACTTT.

V gene TRBV21-1 combines with J gene TRBJ1-1; the tabulated D call, TRBD1, remains unverified against the DNA. TRBV21-1 is noted as a pseudogene. The CDR3 runs 18 residues. The CDR3 nucleotides are TGTGCCAGCAGCAAGGGCCGCCCTTCCGACGGAAGGAACACTGAAGCTTTCTTT. It translates to CASSKGRPSDGRNTEAFF.

The V and J genes are TRBV2 and TRBJ1-6; no clear D. V lost 6 bases, J lost 0 bases, and 6 bases lay in between. This CDR3 comprises 14 residues. Germline V gene sequence: CDR1 SNHLY, CDR2 FYNNEI. DNA for the CDR3: TGTGCCAGCAGGGCCGGCTCCTATAATTCACCCCTCCACTTT. This translates into CASRAGSYNSPLHF.

The chain is built from TRBV11-2 and TRBJ2-2; no clear D. Germline CDR1 is SGHAT and CDR2 is FQNNGV. This CDR3 region has 15 residues. The V and J ends lost 5 bases and 2 bases respectively, with 12 bases between them. The CDR3 loop reads CASSDRKRNTGELFF. The CDR3, as DNA: TGTGCCAGCAGCGATCGGAAGCGAAACACCGGGGAGCTGTTTTTT.

The genes are TRBV10-2 and TRBJ1-4; no clear D. The CDR3 consists of 13 residues. Germline V gene data show CDR1 as WSHSY and CDR2 as SAAADI. V lost 6 bases and J lost 4, with 9 bases in between. The CDR3 region is CASSRTYNEKLFF. In DNA form, the CDR3 reads TGCGCCAGCAGCAGGACCTATAATGAAAAACTGTTTTTT.

This clone occurred once. The chain is built from TRBV15 and TRBJ1-1; weak D call: TRBD1 (5 bases). Between the trimmed V and J ends, which lost 2 bases and 4 bases, there was a span of 14 bases. CDR3 length: 15 residues. The germline V gene encodes CDR1 LNHNV and CDR2 YYDKDF (reference sequence). The CDR3 region has the DNA TGTGCCACCAGCAGAAAGACAGAGCCGATCACTGAAGCTTTCTTT. Amino acid sequence: CATSRKTEPITEAFF.

This clone was counted between two and nine times. The CDR3: CATSADRGMRGNTIYF. The CDR3 DNA is TGTGCCACCAGCGCAGACAGGGGGATGCGAGGAAACACCATATATTTT. The chain uses TRBV15 and TRBJ1-3; 9 bases fit TRBD1. V lost 5 bases and J lost 4; bases outside the gene matches: 9. The CDR3 contains 16 residues. Germline CDR1 and CDR2: LNHNV and YYDKDF (reference sequence).

V and J are TRBV5-1 and TRBJ2-2, with TRBD1 as a possible D gene (5 bases). Trimming pared 1 base from V and 4 bases from J, leaving 11 bases between. CDR3 length: 15 amino acids. Germline values: CDR1 SGHRS, CDR2 YFSETQ. The CDR3: CASSLNVGRTGELFF. The DNA of the CDR3 is TGCGCCAGCAGCTTGAACGTGGGGCGCACCGGGGAGCTGTTTTTT.

The V call is TRBV5-5, the J call TRBJ1-5, with D perhaps matching TRBD1 (5 bases). V dropped 0 bases and J dropped 2 bases, with 12 bases sitting between them. Germline assignment: CDR1 SGHKS and CDR2 YYEKEE (reference sequence). This CDR3 is 16 amino acids long. The CDR3 here is CASSLEGRGGNQPQHF. CDR3 sequence (DNA): TGTGCCAGCAGCTTGGAAGGGCGAGGGGGCAATCAGCCCCAGCATTTT.

V and J are TRBV5-1 and TRBJ1-6; 7 bases map to TRBD1. J lost 8 bases, V lost 4 bases, and 6 bases had no gene match. The CDR3 covers 14 residues. Germline lookup yields CDR1 SGHRS and CDR2 YFSETQ. CDR3 nucleotides: TGCGCCAGCAGCGTGGGACAGCGAGATTCACCCCTCCACTTT. Residues: CASSVGQRDSPLHF.

This clone came up a few times. The chain has TRBV2 and TRBJ2-2; no clear D. The germline V and J ends were trimmed by 6 bases and 6 bases, with 11 bases remaining between them. CDR1 is SNHLY, CDR2 FYNNEI, per germline. The CDR3 totals 13 residues. The CDR3 DNA follows: TGTGCCAGCAGGCTCGGCCTCCCCGGGGAGCTGTTTTTT. Its translation: CASRLGLPGELFF.

V and J are TRBV19 and TRBJ2-5; TRBD1 agrees at 8 bases. Trimming took 10 bases from V and 4 from J; bases not matched to a gene: 17. Germline V CDR1 and CDR2: LNHDA, SQIVND (reference sequence). CDR3 size: 16 residues. The CDR3 nucleotides are TGTGCCACTGGGGGGCAGGGGGCAGGCAAGTCAGAGACCCAGTACTTC. It specifies CATGGQGAGKSETQYF.

The V gene is TRBV29-1, the J gene TRBJ2-7; 7 nucleotides align to TRBD1. This CDR3 spans 13 amino acids. V trimming: 7 bases; J trimming: 7 bases; junction bases outside the gene matches: 13. CDR1 and CDR2 from the germline V gene are SQVTM and ANQGSEA. The DNA of the CDR3 is TGCAGCGCGGGACCAGGGGGACCCCGGGAGCAGTACTTC. This gives the protein CSAGPGGPREQYF.

V and J are TRBV21-1 and TRBJ1-1; TRBD1 is the table's D call and was not checked against the DNA. TRBV21-1 represents a pseudogene. The CDR3 is made up of 15 amino acids. CDR3 sequence reads: CASSDRTGKNTEAFF. The CDR3 DNA reads TGTGCCAGCAGCGACCGGACAGGGAAGAACACTGAAGCTTTCTTT.

The V and J genes are TRBV7-2 and TRBJ2-7; maybe TRBD2 (5 bases). This CDR3 spans 14 amino acids. Trimming left V 3 bases short and J 1 base short, with 10 bases between. Germline CDR1 reads SGHTA; CDR2 reads FQGNSA. The CDR3 sequence is CASSLTKLSYEQYF. Written as DNA, the CDR3 is TGTGCCAGCAGCTTGACTAAGCTATCCTACGAGCAGTACTTC.

The chain employs TRBV6-5 and TRBJ1-4, with a tentative D call TRBD1 (5 bases). The CDR3 runs 14 residues. In germline, CDR1 is MNHEY, CDR2 SVGAGI. V dropped 2 bases and J dropped 4 bases, with 8 bases sitting between them. The CDR3 region is CASSYGTVNEKLFF. For the CDR3, the DNA is TGTGCCAGCAGTTACGGGACGGTTAATGAAAAACTGTTTTTT.

The chain has TRBV29-1 and TRBJ1-1; a possible D gene is TRBD1 (5 bases). The CDR3 has 13 residues. CDR1 and CDR2 from the germline V gene are SQVTM and ANQGSEA. The ends were cut back, 7 bases at V and 7 bases at J, with 19 bases in the middle. The CDR3 region has the DNA TGCAGCGCGAGGGGTCAGGGCGACAGTGAAGCTTTCTTT. Amino acids: CSARGQGDSEAFF.

The count of this clone is one. The chain carries TRBV28 and TRBJ1-4, with 7 bases fitting TRBD1. The germline CDR1 and CDR2 sequences are MDHEN and SYDVKM. The CDR3 runs to 14 residues. Trimming removed 4 bases from V and 8 bases from J; junction bases left unmatched: 7. The CDR3 sequence is CASSSEGAGEKLFF. As DNA, the CDR3 is TGTGCCAGCAGTTCGGAGGGGGCTGGCGAAAAACTGTTTTTT. Together with reference TRBV28 and TRBJ1-4, the CDR3 gives the full variable domain: DVKVTQSSRYLVKRTGEKVFLECVQDMDHENMFWYRQDPGLGLRLIYFSYDVKMKEKGDIPEGYSVSREKKERFSLILESASTNQTSMYLCASSSEGAGEKLFFGSGTQLSVL.

This chain's CDR3 is CASSSRRTGRTEAFF. In nucleotides, the CDR3 is TGTGCCAGCAGTTCGAGACGGACAGGGCGGACTGAAGCTTTCTTT. This sequence joins TRBV27 and TRBJ1-1, with 8 bases that match TRBD1. Germline values: CDR1 MNHEY, CDR2 SMNVEV (reference sequence). V gave up 4 bases and J gave up 5 bases; unmatched junction bases: 9. The length of the CDR3 is 15 residues.

The chain joins TRBV18 to TRBJ1-1; 7 positions agree with TRBD1. The germline CDR1 and CDR2 sequences are KGHSH and LQKENI. The junction had 5 bases not matched to a gene; V was cut back by 6 bases and J by 1 base. The CDR3 spans 14 residues. CDR3 sequence (DNA): TGTGCCAGCTCTCGGGACAGCCGGAACACTGAAGCTTTCTTT. It translates to CASSRDSRNTEAFF.

CDR3 sequence: CASSYDRTQYTEAFF. In DNA, the CDR3 is TGTGCCAGCAGTTACGATAGGACGCAATACACTGAAGCTTTCTTT. J is TRBJ1-1 and V is TRBV6-5; no definite D call. Deletions cut 2 bases from V and 3 bases from J, with 13 bases between. Germline CDR1 MNHEY, CDR2 SVGAGI. The CDR3 runs to 15 residues.

The genes are TRBV4-1 and TRBJ2-5; 8 nucleotides align to TRBD1. The CDR3 runs 13 residues. CDR1 is MGHRA and CDR2 is YSYEKL in the germline V gene. The V and J ends lost 4 bases and 3 bases, in that order; junction bases with no gene match: 1. The CDR3, as DNA: TGCGCCAGCAGCCCGACAGGGGAAGAGACCCAGTACTTC. Protein: CASSPTGEETQYF.

The rearrangement links TRBV29-1 to TRBJ2-3; D perhaps matches TRBD2 (5 bases). The germline V and J ends were trimmed by 4 bases and 2 bases, with 16 bases remaining between them. CDR3 length equals 15 residues. Looked up from germline, CDR1 is SQVTM and CDR2 is ANQGSEA. The CDR3 sequence is CSVVRGLRVTDTQYF. In DNA form, the CDR3 reads TGCAGCGTTGTAAGAGGTTTGAGGGTCACAGATACGCAGTATTTT.

This chain connects TRBV23-1 to TRBJ1-5, with D hard to call. TRBV23-1 is an ORF, and what it does is uncertain. Trimming removed 7 bases at V and 4 bases at J, with 8 bases between. The CDR3 runs 12 residues. The CDR3 region is CASMRVNQPQHF. The CDR3 coding sequence is TGCGCCAGCATGAGGGTTAATCAGCCCCAGCATTTT.

The rearrangement links TRBV30 to TRBJ2-2; 13 nucleotides agree with TRBD2. The V segment lost 2 bases and the J segment 7 bases; nucleotides outside the gene matches: 10. Germline lookup yields CDR1 GTSNPN and CDR2 SVGIG (reference sequence). This CDR3 contains 17 residues. The CDR3 coding sequence is TGTGCCTGGAGTAGGGCCGGGACTAGCGGGGATAGCGGGGAGCTGTTTTTT. Protein: CAWSRAGTSGDSGELFF. Together with reference TRBV30 and TRBJ2-2, the CDR3 gives the full variable domain: SQTIHQWPATLVQPVGSPLSLECTVEGTSNPNLYWYRQAAGRGLQLLFYSVGIGQISSEVPQNLSASRPQDRQFILSSKKLLLSDSGFYLCAWSRAGTSGDSGELFFGEGSRLTVL.

V gene TRBV7-8 combines with J gene TRBJ1-2; D gene unclear. Trimming took off 2 bases at V and 5 bases at J, with 15 bases between the two ends. The CDR3 runs 15 residues. Germline-derived CDR1 and CDR2 are SGHVS and FQNEAQ. The CDR3 bases are TGTGCCAGCAGCTTATTTGAACTGGATCCGTATGGCTACACCTTC. Residues: CASSLFELDPYGYTF.

The J gene is TRBJ2-7, the V gene TRBV6-1; possibly TRBD1 for D (5 bases). Germline CDR1 and CDR2: MNHNS and SASEGT. V lost 3 bases, J lost 3 bases, and 6 bases lay in between. This CDR3 has 12 amino acids. CDR3 coding DNA: TGTGCCAGCAGTGAGCAGGGCTACGAGCAGTACTTC. Translation gives CASSEQGYEQYF.

The chain carries TRBV19 and TRBJ1-1; D gene ambiguous. The CDR3 length is 13 residues. The V gene's germline CDR1 is LNHDA and CDR2 SQIVND (reference sequence). V dropped 3 bases and J dropped 1 base, with 6 bases sitting between them. CDR3 DNA sequence: TGTGCCAGTAGTATGGGTAGGAACACTGAAGCTTTCTTT. Translation: CASSMGRNTEAFF. Full variable domain (rest looked up from reference TRBV19 and TRBJ1-1): DGGITQSPKYLFRKEGQNVTLSCEQNLNHDAMYWYRQDPGQGLRLIYYSQIVNDFQKGDIAEGYSVSREKKESFPLTVTSAQKNPTAFYLCASSMGRNTEAFFGQGTRLTVV.

This clone appeared a single time. The chain combines TRBV5-1 with TRBJ2-7; tentatively, D is TRBD1 or TRBD2 (5 bases each). V gave up 2 bases and J gave up 2 bases, with 11 bases separating them. In germline, CDR1 is SGHRS, CDR2 YFSETQ. CDR3 length equals 14 residues. The CDR3 nucleotides read TGCGCCAGCAGCTTCGGGACGGCCGCCTACGAGCAGTACTTC. Its protein is CASSFGTAAYEQYF.

The J gene is TRBJ1-3, the V gene TRBV6-1, with 7 bases that match TRBD1. With 7 bases clipped from V and 2 bases from J, the junction kept 5 bases outside the gene matches. This CDR3 contains 14 residues. CDR1 and CDR2 (germline): MNHNS, SASEGT. As DNA, the CDR3 is TGTGCCAGCATCCCAGGGACAGCTGGAAACACCATATATTTT. Translated, it gives CASIPGTAGNTIYF.